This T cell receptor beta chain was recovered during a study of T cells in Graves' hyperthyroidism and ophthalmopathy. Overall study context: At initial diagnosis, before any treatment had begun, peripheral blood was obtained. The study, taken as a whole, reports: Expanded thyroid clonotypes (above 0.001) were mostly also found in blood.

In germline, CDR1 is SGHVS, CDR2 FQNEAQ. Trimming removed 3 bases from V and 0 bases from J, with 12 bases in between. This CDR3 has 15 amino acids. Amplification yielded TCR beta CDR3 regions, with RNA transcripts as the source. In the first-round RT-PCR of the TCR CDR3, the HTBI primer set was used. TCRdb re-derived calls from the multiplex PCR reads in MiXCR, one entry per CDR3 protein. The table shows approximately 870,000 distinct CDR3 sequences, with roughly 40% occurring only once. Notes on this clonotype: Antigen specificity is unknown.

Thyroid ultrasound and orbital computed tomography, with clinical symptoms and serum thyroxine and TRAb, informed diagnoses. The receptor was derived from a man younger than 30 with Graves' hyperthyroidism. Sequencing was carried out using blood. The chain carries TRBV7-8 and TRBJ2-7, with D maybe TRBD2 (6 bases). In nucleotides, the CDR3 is TGTGCCAGCAGCTTCAGGAGGGCCGTCTCCTACGAGCAGTACTTC. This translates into CASSFRRAVSYEQYF.